This T cell receptor (beta chain) was sequenced in a study of blood T cell repertoires in COVID-19. The CDR3 has 11 amino acids. V was trimmed by 6 bases and J by 4 bases, leaving 6 bases between them. Germline V gives CDR1 SEHNR, CDR2 FQNEAQ (reference sequence). Measured with immunoSEQ multiplex PCR; TCRdb has only the in-frame clones, and not every one. Of a few hundred thousand clones listed, 88% are singletons. This chain uses TRBV7-9 with TRBJ2-5, with D unresolved. This TCR was sampled from a man aged 45-65 years with COVID-19, enrolled during active disease. Sequences were obtained from peripheral blood. CDR3 residues: CASRESETQYF. CDR3 in DNA: TGTGCCAGCAGGGAGTCAGAGACCCAGTACTTC.